These T cell receptor beta chains were read from a single sample in a study of shared clonotypes between healthy human individuals. Sequenced by immunoSEQ multiplex PCR; TCRdb stores in-frame clones only, minus some. The data contain around 2.5 million clones, approximately 93% of them singletons. Material: naive CD4+ T cells from PBMCs. Every receptor here comes from a man between 18 and 35 years old in good health. Some clones in this sample may be carry-over from other donors' samples. Each CDR3 is given with its conserved first and last residue. Each record gives: CDR3 protein, CDR3 DNA, CDR3 length, D gene, J gene, V gene, clone size. D genes are given only for firm matches. Clone size is given for some rows only: seen once, a few or many times, or a class if the clone is expanded.

cdr3_aa: CASSFRTGQNTEAFF; cdr3_nt: TGCGCCAGCAGCTTTCGCACGGGGCAGAACACTGAAGCTTTCTTT; cdr3_length: 15; d_call: NA; j_call: TRBJ1-1; v_call: TRBV5-1; clone_size: once
cdr3_aa: CASSAGYQNEKLFF; cdr3_nt: TGTGCCAGCAGTGCAGGGTATCAGAATGAAAAACTGTTTTTT; cdr3_length: 14; d_call: NA; j_call: TRBJ1-4; v_call: TRBV4-2; clone_size: NA
cdr3_aa: CASSQGQGPYEQYF; cdr3_nt: TGTGCCAGCAGTCAAGGACAGGGGCCCTACGAGCAGTACTTC; cdr3_length: 14; d_call: TRBD1; j_call: TRBJ2-7; v_call: TRBV25-1; clone_size: NA
cdr3_aa: CASSTGTGRVSRPQHF; cdr3_nt: TGTGCCAGCAGTACGGGGACAGGGAGAGTGTCGCGACCCCAGCATTTT; cdr3_length: 16; d_call: TRBD1; j_call: TRBJ1-5; v_call: TRBV28; clone_size: NA
cdr3_aa: CASAANEKLFF; cdr3_nt: TGTGCCTCGGCAGCTAATGAAAAACTGTTTTTT; cdr3_length: 11; d_call: NA; j_call: TRBJ1-4; v_call: TRBV7-9; clone_size: NA
cdr3_aa: CASSGPTGSGNTIYF; cdr3_nt: TGTGCCAGCAGTGGTCCGACAGGCTCTGGAAACACCATATATTTT; cdr3_length: 15; d_call: NA; j_call: TRBJ1-3; v_call: TRBV6-6; clone_size: NA
cdr3_aa: CASNSGAGNYEQYF; cdr3_nt: TGTGCCAGCAATAGTGGGGCGGGAAACTACGAGCAGTACTTC; cdr3_length: 14; d_call: NA; j_call: TRBJ2-7; v_call: TRBV9; clone_size: NA
cdr3_aa: CASSLRGSSTDTQYF; cdr3_nt: TGCGCCAGCAGCTTGCGCGGATCTAGCACAGATACGCAGTATTTT; cdr3_length: 15; d_call: NA; j_call: TRBJ2-3; v_call: TRBV5-1; clone_size: NA
cdr3_aa: CAWRERTLAKNIQYF; cdr3_nt: TGTGCCTGGAGGGAGCGGACCCTAGCCAAAAACATTCAGTACTTC; cdr3_length: 15; d_call: NA; j_call: TRBJ2-4; v_call: TRBV30; clone_size: NA
cdr3_aa: CASSLTTDRTLSYEQYF; cdr3_nt: TGTGCCAGCAGTCTTACCACGGACAGGACCTTATCCTACGAGCAGTACTTC; cdr3_length: 17; d_call: TRBD1; j_call: TRBJ2-7; v_call: TRBV28; clone_size: NA
cdr3_aa: CASSQADRASYEQYF; cdr3_nt: TGTGCCAGCAGCCAAGCGGACAGGGCGTCCTACGAGCAGTACTTC; cdr3_length: 15; d_call: TRBD1; j_call: TRBJ2-7; v_call: TRBV4-2; clone_size: NA
cdr3_aa: CASSSGQGDEQYF; cdr3_nt: TGTGCCAGCAGCTCGGGACAGGGAGACGAGCAGTACTTC; cdr3_length: 13; d_call: TRBD1; j_call: TRBJ2-7; v_call: TRBV7-2; clone_size: NA
cdr3_aa: CASSFTGGANVLTF; cdr3_nt: TGTGCCAGCAGCTTTACTGGAGGGGCCAACGTCCTGACTTTC; cdr3_length: 14; d_call: NA; j_call: TRBJ2-6; v_call: TRBV5-6; clone_size: NA